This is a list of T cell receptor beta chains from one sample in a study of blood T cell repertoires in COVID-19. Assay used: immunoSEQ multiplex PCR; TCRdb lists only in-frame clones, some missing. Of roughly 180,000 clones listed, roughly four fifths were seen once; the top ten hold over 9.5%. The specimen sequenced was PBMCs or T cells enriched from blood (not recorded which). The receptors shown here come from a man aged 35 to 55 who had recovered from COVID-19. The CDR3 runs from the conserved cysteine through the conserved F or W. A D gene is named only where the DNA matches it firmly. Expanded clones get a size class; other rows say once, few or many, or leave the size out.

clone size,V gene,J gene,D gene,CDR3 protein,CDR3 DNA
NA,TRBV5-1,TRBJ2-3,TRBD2,CASTPEVAGGQYF,TGCGCCAGCACCCCTGAGGTAGCGGGAGGGCAGTATTTT
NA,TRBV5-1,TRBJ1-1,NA,CASSLAGGIDMNTEAFF,TGCGCCAGCAGCTTGGCCGGAGGGATAGACATGAACACTGAAGCTTTCTTT
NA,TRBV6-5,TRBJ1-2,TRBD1,CASSYRGQDGYTF,TGTGCCAGCAGTTACAGGGGGCAAGATGGCTACACCTTC
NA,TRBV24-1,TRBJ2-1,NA,CATSLGGGDNEQFF,TGTGCCACCAGTCTCGGGGGTGGGGACAATGAGCAGTTCTTC
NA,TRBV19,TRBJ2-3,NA,CASSIRGDSSSTDTQYF,TGTGCCAGTAGTATAAGGGGGGACAGTTCTAGCACAGATACGCAGTATTTT
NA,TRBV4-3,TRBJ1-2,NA,CASSQDRQLGYTF,TGCGCCAGCAGCCAAGACCGACAGTTAGGCTACACCTTC
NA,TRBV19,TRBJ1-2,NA,CASSIMEGRRGYTF,TGTGCCAGTAGTATTATGGAGGGTAGGAGAGGCTACACCTTC
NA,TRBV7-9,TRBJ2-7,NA,CASSLGSLTYEQYF,TGTGCCAGCAGCTTAGGTAGCCTGACCTACGAGCAGTACTTC
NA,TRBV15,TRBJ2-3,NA,CATSRPRDTQYF,TGTGCCACCAGCAGACCCCGGGATACGCAGTATTTT
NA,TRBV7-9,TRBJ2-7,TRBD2,CASSLALAGGYYEQYF,TGTGCCAGCAGCTTAGCGCTGGCCGGGGGGTACTACGAGCAGTACTTC
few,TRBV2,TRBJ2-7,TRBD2,CASRATSAGYEQYF,TGTGCCAGCAGGGCGACTAGCGCGGGCTACGAGCAGTACTTC
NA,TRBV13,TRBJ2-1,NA,CASEEYNEQFF,TGTGCCAGCGAGGAATACAATGAGCAGTTCTTC
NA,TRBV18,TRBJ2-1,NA,CASSPPSIEQFF,TGTGCCAGCTCACCACCGAGCATCGAGCAGTTCTTC
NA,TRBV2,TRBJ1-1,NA,CASSNVGARTEAFF,TGTGCCAGCAGTAATGTGGGGGCGCGAACTGAAGCTTTCTTT
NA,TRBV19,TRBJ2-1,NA,CASSIQGTHEQFF,TGTGCCAGTAGTATCCAGGGAACCCATGAGCAGTTCTTC
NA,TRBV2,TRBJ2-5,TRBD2,CASSERAGGQETQYF,TGTGCCAGCAGTGAGAGGGCCGGGGGGCAAGAGACCCAGTACTTC
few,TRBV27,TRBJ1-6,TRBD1,CASSLYAGTVGYNSPLHF,TGTGCCAGCAGTTTATATGCCGGGACAGTCGGTTATAATTCACCCCTCCACTTT
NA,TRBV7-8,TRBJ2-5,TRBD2,CASSFRLAGGPEGETQYF,TGTGCCAGCAGCTTCCGACTAGCGGGAGGGCCGGAGGGGGAGACCCAGTACTTC
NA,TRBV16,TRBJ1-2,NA,CASTPMRNYGYTF,TGTGCCAGCACCCCCATGAGAAACTATGGCTACACCTTC
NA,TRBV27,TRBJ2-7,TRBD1,CASSPTGAPSSYEQYF,TGTGCCAGCAGTCCTACAGGGGCCCCCTCATCCTACGAGCAGTACTTC
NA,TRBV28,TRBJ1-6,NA,CASSWGRDAYNSPLHF,TGTGCCAGCAGTTGGGGGAGGGACGCCTATAATTCACCCCTCCACTTT
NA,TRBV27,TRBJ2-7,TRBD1,CASRRTGGAYEQYF,TGTGCCAGCAGAAGGACAGGGGGCGCGTACGAGCAGTACTTC
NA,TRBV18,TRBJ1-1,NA,CASSPQKVSTRMNTEAFF,TGTGCCAGCTCGCCCCAGAAGGTGTCAACGAGGATGAACACTGAAGCTTTCTTT
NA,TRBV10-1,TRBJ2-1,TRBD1,CASSAQAGGIPSSYNEQFF,TGCGCCAGCAGCGCCCAGGCAGGGGGAATTCCGAGCTCCTACAATGAGCAGTTCTTC
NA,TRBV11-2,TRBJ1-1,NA,CASSTPGRGYAEAFF,TGTGCCAGCAGCACCCCCGGGAGGGGATACGCTGAAGCTTTCTTT
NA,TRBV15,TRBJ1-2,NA,CATSNSKSNYGYTF,TGTGCCACCAGCAACAGCAAATCTAACTATGGCTACACCTTC
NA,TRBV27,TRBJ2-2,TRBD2,CASSPRTSGTGELFF,TGTGCCAGCAGTCCCAGGACTAGCGGGACCGGGGAGCTGTTTTTT
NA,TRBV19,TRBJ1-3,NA,CASSETGSSGNTIYF,TGTGCCAGTAGTGAGACTGGATCCTCTGGAAACACCATATATTTT
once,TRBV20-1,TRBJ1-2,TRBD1,CSAWTGNGYTF,TGCAGTGCCTGGACAGGGAATGGCTACACCTTC
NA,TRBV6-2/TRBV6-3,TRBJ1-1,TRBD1,CASSPDRGNTEAFF,TGTGCCAGCAGCCCGGACAGGGGGAACACTGAAGCTTTCTTT
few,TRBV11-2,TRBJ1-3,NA,CASSGDGNTIYF,TGTGCCAGCAGCGGAGACGGAAACACCATATATTTT
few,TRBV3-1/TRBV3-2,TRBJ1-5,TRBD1,CAGGTGGFNQPQHF,TGTGCCGGCGGGACAGGGGGTTTCAATCAGCCCCAGCATTTT
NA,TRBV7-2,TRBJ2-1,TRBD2,CASSPSGALFWEQFF,TGTGCCAGCAGCCCTAGCGGGGCCCTGTTTTGGGAGCAGTTCTTC
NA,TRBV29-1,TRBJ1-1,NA,CSVEAGYRTEAFF,TGCAGCGTTGAAGCAGGGTATAGGACTGAAGCTTTCTTT
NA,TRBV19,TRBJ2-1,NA,CASSIAAGYYNEQFF,TGTGCCAGTAGTATAGCAGCGGGTTACTACAATGAGCAGTTCTTC
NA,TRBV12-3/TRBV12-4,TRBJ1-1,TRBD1,CASSFVDRSEAFF,TGTGCCAGCAGTTTCGTGGACAGGAGCGAAGCTTTCTTT
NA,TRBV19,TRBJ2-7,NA,CASSQVLSRYEQYF,TGTGCCAGTAGCCAAGTATTGTCGAGATACGAGCAGTACTTC
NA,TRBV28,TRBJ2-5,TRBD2,CASTPLAGYQETQYF,TGTGCCAGCACTCCGCTAGCGGGCTACCAAGAGACCCAGTACTTC